A selection of T cell receptor beta chains follows, all from one sample in a study of T cell responses to AZD1222 COVID-19 vaccine. The table came from immunoSEQ multiplex PCR; TCRdb's copy has only in-frame clones and leaves some out. The sample shows approximately 71,000 clones, about four fifths of them seen only once. The input for sequencing was peripheral blood, taken on day 0 of AZD1222 vaccination. These receptors were taken from an adult in good health. Each CDR3 is given with its conserved first and last residue. The order of the fields is J gene, D gene, V gene, clone size, CDR3 DNA, CDR3 protein. D genes are given only for firm matches. Only some rows state a clone size, as once, few, many or a class for expanded clones.

TRBJ2-1 TRBD2 TRBV2 medium-sized TGTGCCAGCACCGGGACTAGCGGGGGTGTTGAGCAGTTCTTC CASTGTSGGVEQFF
TRBJ2-3 . TRBV4-1 . TGCGCCAGCAGCCAAGACAGGGGAGAAGATACGCAGTATTTT CASSQDRGEDTQYF
TRBJ2-7 . TRBV6-1 few TGTGCCAGCAGTGAAGCCCTGACGAGTTACGAGCAGTACTTC CASSEALTSYEQYF
TRBJ2-7 . TRBV13 . TGTGCCAGCGGAAACGATCGGGGCTACGAGCAGTACTTC CASGNDRGYEQYF
TRBJ2-3 . TRBV14 . TGTGCCAGCAGCCAAGGCAGGGGCAAGAGCGGGGCGACTGATACGCAGTATTTT CASSQGRGKSGATDTQYF
TRBJ2-1 . TRBV1 once TGCACCAGCAGCCAAGATTTGGCTAGCGGGGGGGATCTGAGTTCGGCCGACTACAATGAGCAGTTCTTC CTSSQDLASGGDLSSADYNEQFF
TRBJ1-1 . TRBV10-2 . TGCGCCAGCGAAGTTTCCCGGTCGGACGGAGTGAACACTGAAGCTTTCTTT CASEVSRSDGVNTEAFF
TRBJ2-5 . TRBV6-5 . TGTGCCAGCAGCCGACTCCAAGAGACCCAGTACTTC CASSRLQETQYF
TRBJ1-4 . TRBV28 . TGTGCCAGCAGCTACTACGGGACAACAACTAATGAAAAACTGTTTTTT CASSYYGTTTNEKLFF
TRBJ2-1 . TRBV5-1 . TGCGCCAGCAGCTTGGGGGGGACAAGCTACAATGAGCAGTTCTTC CASSLGGTSYNEQFF
TRBJ2-5 TRBD1 TRBV11-2 . TGTGCCAGCACCACCGGGACAGGGGACGGAGAGACCCAGTACTTC CASTTGTGDGETQYF
TRBJ2-7 . TRBV28 . TGTGCCAGCAGTTTAAGTTCCGGAGTCCCCTACGAGCAGTACTTC CASSLSSGVPYEQYF
TRBJ1-2 . TRBV19 . TGTGCCAGTAGTATTGGGCACGGGGTGCCTAACTATGGCTACACCTTC CASSIGHGVPNYGYTF
TRBJ2-1 TRBD1 TRBV18 . TGTGCCAGCTCGCGAAGGACAGGGGGTGACAATGAGCAGTTCTTC CASSRRTGGDNEQFF
TRBJ1-6 . TRBV10-1 . TGCGCCAGCAACACCCGGACAGTCCCAAATTCACCCCTCCACTTT CASNTRTVPNSPLHF
TRBJ1-1 . TRBV6-5 . TGTGCGGCAGTGGGACTTGGGAACACTGAAGCTTTCTTT CAAVGLGNTEAFF
TRBJ1-1 . TRBV10-3 . TGTGCCATCAGTGTCCCGGGGGGTGAAGCTTTCTTT CAISVPGGEAFF
TRBJ1-3 . TRBV4-1 . TGCGCCAGCAGCGCTCAGGCATACTCTGGAAACACCATATATTTT CASSAQAYSGNTIYF
TRBJ1-3 . TRBV7-2 . TGTGCCAGCAGCTTAGTTATGACAGCCTCTGGAAACACCATATATTTT CASSLVMTASGNTIYF
TRBJ1-3 . TRBV7-9 once TGTGCCAGCAGCGACCGCTCTGGAAACACCATATATTTT CASSDRSGNTIYF
TRBJ2-5 . TRBV18 . TGTGCCAGCTCACCGGGGGGTGCGGAGACCCAGTACTTC CASSPGGAETQYF
TRBJ1-2 . TRBV6-5 . TGTGCCAGCAGGAGAACAGGGAGGGTAGTTAATGGCTACACCTTC CASRRTGRVVNGYTF
TRBJ2-7 . TRBV7-9 few TGTGCCAGCAGCTCAGCGGACGGGGTCTCCTACGAGCAGTACTTC CASSSADGVSYEQYF
TRBJ1-2 . TRBV5-5 . TGTGCCAGCAGCTTAACCGGGACATCCGACTATGGCTACACCTTC CASSLTGTSDYGYTF
TRBJ2-2 TRBD1 TRBV6-5 . TGTGCCAGCAGTTCGGGACAGACATTGAACACCGGGGAGCTGTTTTTT CASSSGQTLNTGELFF
TRBJ2-2 . TRBV6-5 once TGTGCCAGCAGGCAGGTTGAGGGGGCCGGGGAGCTGTTTTTT CASRQVEGAGELFF
TRBJ1-1 . TRBV9 . TGTGCCAGCAGCGTAGGGGGACGAACTGAAGCTTTCTTT CASSVGGRTEAFF
TRBJ2-5 . TRBV9 . TGTGCCAGCAGCGGAAATCCGGATGCTCAAGAGACCCAGTACTTC CASSGNPDAQETQYF
TRBJ1-5 . TRBV6-5 . TGTGCCAGCAGTTTATCATCCATGGGCAATCAGCCCCAGCATTTT CASSLSSMGNQPQHF